This TCR beta chain was recovered during a study of CD8+ T cells in alopecia areata. Study observations and caveats: A large proportion of expanded lesional clones were detected persisting in scalp and blood during tofacitinib.

This clone occurred a few times. Its specificity is unknown. The CDR3 sequence is 14 residues long. In germline, CDR1 is LNHNV, CDR2 YYDKDF (reference sequence). V lost 2 bases and J 5 bases, leaving 13 bases between the germline ends. Sample treatment: oral pan-JAK inhibitor, 5-10 mg twice daily. Patients with alopecia areata provided lesional scalp punch biopsies as well as peripheral blood. As the sequencing template, cDNA was produced by extracting RNA and reverse transcribing it. TCRdb's copy holds only in-frame clones and misses some; the assay was immunoSEQ multiplex PCR. This table holds 150,000 to 200,000 clones, approximately 61% found once.

The sequencing used CD4+ T cells sorted from blood, collected at week 24, from a patient treated with tofacitinib. This sequence originates from a human donor with alopecia areata. The J gene is TRBJ2-7, the V gene TRBV15; a possible D gene is TRBD1 (5 bases). As DNA, the CDR3 is TGTGCCACCAGCAGACAGGGATCCGTGCACGAGCAGTACTTC. Its protein is CATSRQGSVHEQYF.